One sample yielded the 13 T cell receptor beta chains listed below, sequenced in a study of blood T cell repertoires in COVID-19. Some clones are missing from TCRdb's copy, which holds only in-frame ones; the method was immunoSEQ multiplex PCR. The sample records 85,000 to 90,000 clones, 79% being singletons. Sequencing input: peripheral blood. The receptors originated from a man between 65 and 79 years old with acute or convalescent COVID-19.

The chain combines TRBV6-2 or TRBV6-3 with TRBJ2-7; D is unresolved. The CDR3 is 13 residues long. The ends were cut back, 0 bases at V and 8 bases at J, with 11 bases in the middle. In germline, CDR1 is MNHEY, CDR2 SVGEGT. This CDR3 is CASSYSKPHQQYF. CDR3 DNA: TGTGCCAGCAGTTACTCGAAGCCCCACCAGCAGTACTTC.

The chain is built from TRBV11-2 and TRBJ1-6, with a weak D call TRBD1 (5 bases). This CDR3 contains 15 residues. Looked up from germline, CDR1 is SGHAT and CDR2 is FQNNGV. V shed 5 bases and J shed 6 bases, with 14 bases lying between them. In DNA, the CDR3 is TGTGCCAGCAGCCCTCGCGGGGGAGGTAATTCACCCCTCCACTTT. Protein product: CASSPRGGGNSPLHF.

The J gene is TRBJ1-4, the V gene TRBV10-2; 8 nucleotides align to TRBD1. The CDR3 spans 14 residues. Germline CDR1 and CDR2: WSHSY and SAAADI. V dropped 9 bases and J dropped 8; count of bases not matched to a gene: 11. For the CDR3, the DNA is TGCGCCAGTTCTACAGGGGGGATACGGGAAAAACTGTTTTTT. Translating gives CASSTGGIREKLFF.

The chain has TRBV7-3 and TRBJ2-1, with 8 bases aligning to TRBD1. Looked up from germline, CDR1 is SGHTA and CDR2 is FQGTGA. There are 16 residues in the CDR3. The ends lost 2 bases at V and 9 bases at J; junction bases unmatched: 12. DNA for the CDR3: TGTGCCAGCAGCTTAGGCCCCGCCGACAGGGGTAGTGAGCAGTTCTTC. Its translation: CASSLGPADRGSEQFF.

The V gene is TRBV18, the J gene TRBJ2-3, with 8 nucleotides matching TRBD1. Germline CDR1 is KGHSH and CDR2 is LQKENI. J gave up 2 bases and V 1 base, and 5 bases lay outside the gene matches. The CDR3 runs to 16 residues. Written as DNA, the CDR3 is TGTGCCAGCTCACCACGCAGGGGGCGGTTCACAGATACGCAGTATTTT. This gives the protein CASSPRRGRFTDTQYF.

This chain uses TRBV3-1 (or the pseudogene TRBV3-2) with TRBJ1-1; tentative D call: TRBD1 (6 bases). V shed 1 base and J shed 5 bases, with 11 bases lying between them. CDR1 is LGHDT and CDR2 is YNNKEL in the germline V gene (reference sequence). This CDR3 has 14 residues. The CDR3 nucleotides are TGTGCCAGCAGCCAAGCACAGGGTGGGACTGAAGCTTTCTTT. It translates to CASSQAQGGTEAFF.

This rearrangement joins TRBV5-6 to TRBJ2-5; TRBD2 matches 8 bases. J lost 5 bases, V lost 2 bases, and 8 bases had no gene match. The germline V gene encodes CDR1 SGHDT and CDR2 YYEEEE. This CDR3 is 15 amino acids long. CDR3: CASSFPGGRFETQYF. DNA of the CDR3: TGTGCCAGCAGCTTTCCGGGGGGGCGGTTTGAGACCCAGTACTTC.

The chain joins TRBV4-2 to TRBJ2-3; D may be TRBD2 (5 bases). Germline CDR1 and CDR2: LGHNA and YNFKEQ. Trimming took 0 bases from V and 1 from J, leaving 11 bases between them. The CDR3 length is 16 residues. CDR3 coding DNA: TGTGCCAGCAGCCAAGAAGCTTGGACTCGCACAGATACGCAGTATTTT. The encoded protein is CASSQEAWTRTDTQYF.

J is TRBJ2-7 and V is TRBV6-5; TRBD1 aligns across 7 bases. V shed 6 bases, J shed 3 bases, and the junction held 11 bases outside the gene matches. The V gene's germline CDR1 is MNHEY and CDR2 SVGAGI. The CDR3 contains 15 residues. DNA of the CDR3: TGTGCCAGCAGAGACCCCTTTCGGGACAGCTACGAGCAGTACGTC. Translating gives CASRDPFRDSYEQYV.

The genes are TRBV9 and TRBJ1-6; perhaps TRBD1 as D (5 bases). Germline assignment: CDR1 SGDLS and CDR2 YYNGEE. The CDR3 contains 15 residues. V lost 0 bases and J 7 bases, leaving 11 bases between the germline ends. The DNA of the CDR3 is TGTGCCAGCAGCGTAGGGGGGGTCCGGAATTCACCCCTCCACTTT. This gives the protein CASSVGGVRNSPLHF.

This clone came up a few times. This sequence joins TRBV19 and TRBJ2-7; perhaps TRBD2 as D (6 bases). The length of the CDR3 is 18 residues. In germline, CDR1 is LNHDA, CDR2 SQIVND (reference sequence). V lost 6 bases and J lost 0, with 24 bases in between. The CDR3 nucleotides are TGTGCCAGTAGCCCTCTCCCCCCGGGACTGGGAAGCTCCTACGAGCAGTACTTC. This encodes CASSPLPPGLGSSYEQYF.

V is TRBV25-1 and J is TRBJ1-1; D is perhaps TRBD1 (6 bases). Per the germline V gene, CDR1 is MGHDK and CDR2 is SYGVNS. This CDR3 contains 14 residues. V was cut by 6 bases and J by 3 bases, with 14 bases left in between. CDR3 sequence reads: CASRPQGGDTEAFF. The CDR3 DNA reads as TGTGCCAGCAGACCACAGGGTGGGGACACTGAAGCTTTCTTT.

CDR3 sequence: CASSGGGENSPLHF. The DNA of the CDR3 is TGTGCCAGCAGTGGGGGGGGCGAGAATTCACCCCTCCACTTT. V is TRBV2 and J is TRBJ1-6; D possibly corresponds to TRBD1 (6 bases). The CDR3 extends over 14 amino acids. In germline, CDR1 is SNHLY, CDR2 FYNNEI. V was shortened by 4 bases and J by 7 bases, with 11 bases between the two germline ends.